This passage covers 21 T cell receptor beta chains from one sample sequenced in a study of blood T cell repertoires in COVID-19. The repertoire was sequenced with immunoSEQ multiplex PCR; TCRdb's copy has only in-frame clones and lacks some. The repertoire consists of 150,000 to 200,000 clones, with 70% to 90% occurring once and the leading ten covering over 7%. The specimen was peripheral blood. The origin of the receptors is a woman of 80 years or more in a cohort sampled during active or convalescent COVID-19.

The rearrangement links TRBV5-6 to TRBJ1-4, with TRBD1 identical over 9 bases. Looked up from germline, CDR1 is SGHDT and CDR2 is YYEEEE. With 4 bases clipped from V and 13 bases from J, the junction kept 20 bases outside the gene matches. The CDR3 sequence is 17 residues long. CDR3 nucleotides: TGTGCCAGCAGCCGAGGGGTGACCGGGACAGGGATTGAGGGACTGTTTTTT. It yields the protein CASSRGVTGTGIEGLFF.

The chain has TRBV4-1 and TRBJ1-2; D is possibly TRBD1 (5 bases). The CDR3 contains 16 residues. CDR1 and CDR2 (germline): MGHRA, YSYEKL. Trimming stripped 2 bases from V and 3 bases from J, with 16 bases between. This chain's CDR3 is CASSQREEGIHYGYTF. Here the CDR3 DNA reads TGCGCCAGCAGCCAACGGGAGGAGGGGATTCACTATGGCTACACCTTC.

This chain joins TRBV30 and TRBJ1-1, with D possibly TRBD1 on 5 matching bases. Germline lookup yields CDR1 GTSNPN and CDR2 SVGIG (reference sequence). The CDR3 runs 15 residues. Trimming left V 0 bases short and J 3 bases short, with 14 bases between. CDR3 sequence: CAWSVWQGWDTEAFF. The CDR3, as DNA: TGTGCCTGGAGTGTATGGCAGGGTTGGGACACTGAAGCTTTCTTT.

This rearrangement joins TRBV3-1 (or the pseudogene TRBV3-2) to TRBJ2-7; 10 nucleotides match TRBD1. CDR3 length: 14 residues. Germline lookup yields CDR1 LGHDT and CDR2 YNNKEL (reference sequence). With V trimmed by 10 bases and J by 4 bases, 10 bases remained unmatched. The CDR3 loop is CATTDRGRGYEQYF. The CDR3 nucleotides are TGTGCCACAACCGACAGGGGGCGAGGTTACGAGCAGTACTTC.

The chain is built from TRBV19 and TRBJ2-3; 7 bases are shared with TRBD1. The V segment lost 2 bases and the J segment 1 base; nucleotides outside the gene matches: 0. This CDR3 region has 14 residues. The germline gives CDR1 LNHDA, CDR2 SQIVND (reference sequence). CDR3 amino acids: CASSIQGGTDTQYF. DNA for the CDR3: TGTGCCAGTAGTATACAGGGGGGCACAGATACGCAGTATTTT.

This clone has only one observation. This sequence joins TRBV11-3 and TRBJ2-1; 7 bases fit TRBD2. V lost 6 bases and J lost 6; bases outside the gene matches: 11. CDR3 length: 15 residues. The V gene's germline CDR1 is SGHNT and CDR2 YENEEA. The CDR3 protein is CASSAGVGWANEQFF. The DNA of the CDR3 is TGTGCCAGCAGTGCGGGAGTTGGGTGGGCCAATGAGCAGTTCTTC.

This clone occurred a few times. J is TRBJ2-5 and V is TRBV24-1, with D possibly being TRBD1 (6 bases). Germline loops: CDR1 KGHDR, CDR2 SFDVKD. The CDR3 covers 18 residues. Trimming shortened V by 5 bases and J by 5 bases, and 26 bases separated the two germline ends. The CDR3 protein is CATSGWDKQGDRGETQYF. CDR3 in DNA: TGTGCCACCAGTGGGTGGGACAAACAGGGAGATAGGGGGGAGACCCAGTACTTC.

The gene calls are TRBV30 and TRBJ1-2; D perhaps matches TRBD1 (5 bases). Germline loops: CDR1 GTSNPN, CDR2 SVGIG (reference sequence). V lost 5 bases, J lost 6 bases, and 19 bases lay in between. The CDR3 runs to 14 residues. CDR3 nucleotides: TGTGCCTGGGGCCCGGGACTGTTTCCCCATGGCTACACCTTC. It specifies CAWGPGLFPHGYTF. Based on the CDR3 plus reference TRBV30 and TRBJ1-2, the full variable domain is SQTIHQWPATLVQPVGSPLSLECTVEGTSNPNLYWYRQAAGRGLQLLFYSVGIGQISSEVPQNLSASRPQDRQFILSSKKLLLSDSGFYLCAWGPGLFPHGYTFGSGTRLTVV.

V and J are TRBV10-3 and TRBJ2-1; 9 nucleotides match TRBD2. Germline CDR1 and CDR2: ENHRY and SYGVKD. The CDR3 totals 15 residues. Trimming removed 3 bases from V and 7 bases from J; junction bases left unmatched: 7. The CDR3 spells CAISDVAGDRNEQFF. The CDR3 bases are TGTGCCATCAGTGATGTAGCGGGAGACCGAAATGAGCAGTTCTTC.

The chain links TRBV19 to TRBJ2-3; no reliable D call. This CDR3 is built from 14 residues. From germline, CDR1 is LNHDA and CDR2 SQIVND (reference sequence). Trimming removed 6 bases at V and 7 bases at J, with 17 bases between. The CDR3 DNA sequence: TGTGCCAGTAGCCAACAGATTTCCGCGAATACGCAGTATTTT. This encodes CASSQQISANTQYF.

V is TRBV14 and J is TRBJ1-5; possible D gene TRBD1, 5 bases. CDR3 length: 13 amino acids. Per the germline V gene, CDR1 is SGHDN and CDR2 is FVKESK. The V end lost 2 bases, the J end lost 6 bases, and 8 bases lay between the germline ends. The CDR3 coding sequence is TGTGCCAGCAGCCAATGGGGCGGTCAGCCCCAGCATTTT. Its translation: CASSQWGGQPQHF.

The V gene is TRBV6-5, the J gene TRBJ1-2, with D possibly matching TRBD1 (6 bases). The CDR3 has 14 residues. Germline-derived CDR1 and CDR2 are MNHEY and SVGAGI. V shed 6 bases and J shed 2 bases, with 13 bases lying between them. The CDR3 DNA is TGTGCCAGCAGATCGCGGACAGCCAACTATGGCTACACCTTC. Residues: CASRSRTANYGYTF.

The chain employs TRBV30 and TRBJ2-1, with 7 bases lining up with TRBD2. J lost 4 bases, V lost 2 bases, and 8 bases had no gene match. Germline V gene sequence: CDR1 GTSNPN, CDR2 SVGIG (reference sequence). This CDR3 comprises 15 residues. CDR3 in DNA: TGTGCCTGGAGTATAACTAGCGAGGCGTACAATGAGCAGTTCTTC. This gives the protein CAWSITSEAYNEQFF.

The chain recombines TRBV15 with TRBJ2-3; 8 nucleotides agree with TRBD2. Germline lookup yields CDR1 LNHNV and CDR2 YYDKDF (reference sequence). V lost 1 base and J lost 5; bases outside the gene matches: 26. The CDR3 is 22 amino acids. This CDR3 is CATSRGGGTGRPSAQHGDTQYF. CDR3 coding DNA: TGTGCCACCAGCAGAGGCGGGGGGACCGGCCGTCCCTCGGCTCAACACGGAGATACGCAGTATTTT.

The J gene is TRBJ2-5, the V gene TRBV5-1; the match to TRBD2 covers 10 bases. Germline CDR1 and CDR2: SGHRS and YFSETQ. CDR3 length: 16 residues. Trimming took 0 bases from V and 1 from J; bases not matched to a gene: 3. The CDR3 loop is CASSLGPSGSQETQYF. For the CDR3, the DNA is TGCGCCAGCAGCTTGGGTCCTAGCGGGAGCCAAGAGACCCAGTACTTC.

As DNA, the CDR3 is TGTGCCACCCGGAGTTCGCACGAGCAGTACTTC. It codes for CATRSSHEQYF. The rearrangement joins TRBV10-3 to TRBJ2-7; D not certain. Germline CDR1 reads ENHRY; CDR2 reads SYGVKD. V lost 10 bases and J 5 bases, leaving 12 bases between the germline ends. The CDR3 covers 11 residues.

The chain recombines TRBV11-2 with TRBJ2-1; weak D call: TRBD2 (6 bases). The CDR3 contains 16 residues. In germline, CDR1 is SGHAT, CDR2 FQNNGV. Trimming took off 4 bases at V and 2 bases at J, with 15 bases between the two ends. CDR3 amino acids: CASSSLAAGPYNEQFF. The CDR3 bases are TGTGCCAGCAGCTCATTAGCCGCGGGACCCTACAATGAGCAGTTCTTC.

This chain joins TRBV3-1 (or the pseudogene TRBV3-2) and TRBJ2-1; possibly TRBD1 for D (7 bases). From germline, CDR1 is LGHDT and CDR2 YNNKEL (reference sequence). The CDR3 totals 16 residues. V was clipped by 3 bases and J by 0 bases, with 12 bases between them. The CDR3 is CASSQGGQYSYNEQFF. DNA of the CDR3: TGTGCCAGCAGCCAGGGGGGACAGTACTCCTACAATGAGCAGTTCTTC.

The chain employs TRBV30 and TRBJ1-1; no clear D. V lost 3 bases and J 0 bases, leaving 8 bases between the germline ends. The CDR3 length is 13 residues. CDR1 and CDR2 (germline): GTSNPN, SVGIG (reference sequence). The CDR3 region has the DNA TGTGCCTGGAGCAGAAGTTTGAACACTGAAGCTTTCTTT. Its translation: CAWSRSLNTEAFF.

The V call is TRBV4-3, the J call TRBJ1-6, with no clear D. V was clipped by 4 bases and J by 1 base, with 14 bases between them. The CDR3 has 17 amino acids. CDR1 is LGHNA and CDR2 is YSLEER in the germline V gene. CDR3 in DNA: TGCGCCAGCAGCCTGGCCCTAACGGGGTCCTATAATTCACCCCTCCACTTT. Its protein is CASSLALTGSYNSPLHF.

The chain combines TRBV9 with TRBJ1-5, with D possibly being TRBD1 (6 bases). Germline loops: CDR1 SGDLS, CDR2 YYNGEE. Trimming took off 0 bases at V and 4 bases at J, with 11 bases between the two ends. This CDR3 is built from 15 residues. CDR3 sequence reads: CASSVEGVANQPQHF. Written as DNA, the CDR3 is TGTGCCAGCAGCGTAGAGGGGGTTGCTAATCAGCCCCAGCATTTT.